The clone carrying this T cell receptor beta chain appeared a few times. Its antigen is still unknown. These data originate in a study of T cell repertoires in cytomegalovirus infection. About the research overall: Both a matching HLA type and CMV infection were indicated by public TCR beta signatures.

Study-level findings and limits: Frequencies of public TCR beta families were cumulated, and this identified carriers of CMV plus the relevant HLA. The response measured ex vivo was dominated by TCR beta clonotypes (HLA-C-restricted and CMV-specific).

TCRdb recomputed calls from the reads with MiXCR, one row per CDR3 protein. The sample gives more than 150,000 distinct CDR3 sequences, roughly a fifth of which show up once; 2.5% to 3% is in the top ten. The receptor comes from a human donor in good health (CMV status not recorded). Some clones in this sample may be carry-over from other donors' samples. The material sequenced was PBMCs.

The CDR3, as DNA: TGTGCCAGCAGCCAAGCAATTGGCGAGCAGTACTTC. It encodes CASSQAIGEQYF. The V call is TRBV4-2, the J call TRBJ2-7; no clear D. The V gene lost 1 base and the J gene lost 6 bases, with 7 bases spanning the gap. The germline gives CDR1 LGHNA, CDR2 YNFKEQ. The CDR3 totals 12 residues.